This is a list of T cell receptor beta chains from one sample in a study of T-cell reconstitution after alpha-beta-depleted transplantation in children. A single record per CDR3 protein comes from TCRdb applying MiXCR to the PCR reads. The sample shows about 900,000 distinct CDR3 sequences, under 30% of them seen only once. The material was PBMCs, mostly from graft donor cells, obtained 360 days after TCRalphabeta/CD19-depleted stem cell transplant. The origin of the receptors is a boy in the first two years of life who had a stem cell transplant for SCID, so the T cells may come from the graft donor. Both conserved end residues are part of each CDR3.

V gene	J gene	CDR3 protein
TRBV10-3	TRBJ2-7	CAGGKGDSSYEQYF
TRBV29-1	TRBJ2-1	CSVEDWTLGGYNEQFF
TRBV5-8	TRBJ1-5	CASSIGLPNQPQHF
TRBV20-1	TRBJ2-1	CSAYRVNEQFF
TRBV9	TRBJ2-1	CASTRTSGVVGNEQFF
TRBV5-5	TRBJ2-5	CASSPGQSQGGGETQYF
TRBV5-1	TRBJ2-2	CASSYYPRELFF
TRBV5-5	TRBJ2-1	CASSLGDFFPYNEQFF
TRBV20-1	TRBJ2-3	CSTSADFSSTDTQYF
TRBV12-3/TRBV12-4	TRBJ1-1	CASSTGVGNTEAFF